This is a list of T cell receptor beta chains from one sample in a study of T cell responses to AZD1222 COVID-19 vaccine. Sequencing was performed with immunoSEQ multiplex PCR; in TCRdb, only in-frame clones are kept and a portion is missing. The table lists 60,000 to 80,000 clones, roughly 90% of them singletons, with 4% to 5% in the top ten. The source material was peripheral blood, sampled on day 0 of AZD1222 vaccination. The source is an adult in good health. The CDR3 runs from the conserved cysteine through the conserved F or W. Each record gives: J gene, D gene, clone size, V gene, CDR3 DNA, CDR3 protein. D genes are given only for firm matches. Part of the rows lack a size; the others show once, few, many or a class for expanded clones.

j_call: TRBJ2-2
d_call: .
clone_size: .
v_call: TRBV18
cdr3_nt: TGTGCCAGCTCACAAGCAGCGAACACCGGGGAGCTGTTTTTT
cdr3_aa: CASSQAANTGELFF

j_call: TRBJ2-3
d_call: .
clone_size: few
v_call: TRBV5-1
cdr3_nt: TGCGCCAGCAGCTTGGTGTGGGGGCCGGGCACAGATACGCAGTATTTT
cdr3_aa: CASSLVWGPGTDTQYF

j_call: TRBJ2-5
d_call: .
clone_size: .
v_call: TRBV5-1
cdr3_nt: TGCGCCAGCAGCTTGATTGGGGCCGGCCTCCAAGAGACCCAGTACTTC
cdr3_aa: CASSLIGAGLQETQYF

j_call: TRBJ2-1
d_call: .
clone_size: .
v_call: TRBV2
cdr3_nt: TGTGCCAGCAGACTTGCGGGTGATGAGCAGTTCTTC
cdr3_aa: CASRLAGDEQFF

j_call: TRBJ1-2
d_call: .
clone_size: once
v_call: TRBV12-3/TRBV12-4
cdr3_nt: TGTGCCAGCAGTTTAATAGGGTACTATGGCTACACCTTC
cdr3_aa: CASSLIGYYGYTF

j_call: TRBJ2-2
d_call: TRBD1
clone_size: .
v_call: TRBV25-1
cdr3_nt: TGTGCCAGCAGTGAATCCGGGACAGGGCGCACCGGGGAGCTGTTTTTT
cdr3_aa: CASSESGTGRTGELFF

j_call: TRBJ1-2
d_call: .
clone_size: .
v_call: TRBV7-9
cdr3_nt: TGTGCCAGCGGCGGGTTCCGAGGGAACTATGGCTACACCTTC
cdr3_aa: CASGGFRGNYGYTF

j_call: TRBJ2-7
d_call: TRBD1
clone_size: .
v_call: TRBV19
cdr3_nt: TGTGCCAGTAGGGGGACAGGGGGCCGGGACGAGCAGTACTTC
cdr3_aa: CASRGTGGRDEQYF

j_call: TRBJ2-3
d_call: .
clone_size: .
v_call: TRBV4-2
cdr3_nt: TGTGCCAGCAGCCAAGATGCTGGCACAGATACGCAGTATTTT
cdr3_aa: CASSQDAGTDTQYF

j_call: TRBJ2-5
d_call: .
clone_size: .
v_call: TRBV7-8
cdr3_nt: TGTGCCAGCAGCTTGTCCCAGGGTCAAGAGACCCAGTACTTC
cdr3_aa: CASSLSQGQETQYF

j_call: TRBJ1-6
d_call: .
clone_size: .
v_call: TRBV27
cdr3_nt: TGTGCCAGCAGTTATAGGTTGAATTCACCCCTCCACTTT
cdr3_aa: CASSYRLNSPLHF

j_call: TRBJ2-7
d_call: TRBD1
clone_size: .
v_call: TRBV6-2/TRBV6-3
cdr3_nt: TGTGCCAGCAGTTACTCCGGACAGGGGGCCTTCTACGAGCAGTACTTC
cdr3_aa: CASSYSGQGAFYEQYF

j_call: TRBJ2-7
d_call: .
clone_size: .
v_call: TRBV2
cdr3_nt: TGTGCCAGCAGCGGGGGCAGATCCTACGAGCAGTACTTC
cdr3_aa: CASSGGRSYEQYF

j_call: TRBJ1-3
d_call: .
clone_size: .
v_call: TRBV3-1/TRBV3-2
cdr3_nt: TGTGCCAGCAGCCAATTTCGCCCTTCTTCATTTGGAAACACCATATATTTT
cdr3_aa: CASSQFRPSSFGNTIYF

j_call: TRBJ1-2
d_call: .
clone_size: .
v_call: TRBV30
cdr3_nt: TGTGCCTGGAGCCTAAACACAGGGAACTATGGCTACACCTTC
cdr3_aa: CAWSLNTGNYGYTF

j_call: TRBJ2-3
d_call: TRBD2
clone_size: .
v_call: TRBV5-4
cdr3_nt: TGTGCCAGCAGCTTCCCTAGCGGGGGGAGATTTGCAGATACGCAGTATTTT
cdr3_aa: CASSFPSGGRFADTQYF

j_call: TRBJ1-4
d_call: TRBD1
clone_size: .
v_call: TRBV9
cdr3_nt: TGTGCCAGCAGCGGAGGGGACAGCGCCTATGAAAAACTGTTTTTT
cdr3_aa: CASSGGDSAYEKLFF

j_call: TRBJ1-1
d_call: .
clone_size: .
v_call: TRBV7-9
cdr3_nt: TGTGCCAGCAGCTTAGGACAGCCTCAGGGGGCTTTCTTT
cdr3_aa: CASSLGQPQGAFF

j_call: TRBJ1-4
d_call: .
clone_size: .
v_call: TRBV19
cdr3_nt: TGTGCCAGTAGAACAGGGAGGGTGAATGAAAAACTGTTTTTT
cdr3_aa: CASRTGRVNEKLFF

j_call: TRBJ2-5
d_call: .
clone_size: .
v_call: TRBV29-1
cdr3_nt: TGCAGCGTGGGACCCCAAGGGACCCAGTACTTC
cdr3_aa: CSVGPQGTQYF

j_call: TRBJ2-2
d_call: .
clone_size: .
v_call: TRBV12-3/TRBV12-4
cdr3_nt: TGTGCCAGCAGTATGGGGGGCTCCGGGGAGCTGTTTTTT
cdr3_aa: CASSMGGSGELFF

j_call: TRBJ2-7
d_call: TRBD1
clone_size: .
v_call: TRBV20-1
cdr3_nt: TGCAGTGCTAGTTGGGGACAGGGCCCCTTCTACGAGCAGTACTTC
cdr3_aa: CSASWGQGPFYEQYF

j_call: TRBJ1-1
d_call: .
clone_size: .
v_call: TRBV9
cdr3_nt: TGTGCCAGCAGCGTAGTCGGAGGGGGCACTGAAGCTTTCTTT
cdr3_aa: CASSVVGGGTEAFF